The entry below describes one TCR beta chain. Its specificity is not known. The data belong to a study of cytomegalovirus exposure and HLA in healthy donors. For the study at large: The 90 to 150 validation repertoires were produced on the same platform as the 720 or so repertoires of the first cohort. This was reported in a later analysis. Study-wide findings and caveats: Among TCR sequences, most were rare, though some public TCRs appeared in many donors. Cytomegalovirus association was assigned to approximately 160 TCR beta chains.

The table came from immunoSEQ multiplex PCR; TCRdb's copy has only in-frame clones and leaves some out. The table lists about 140,000 clones, about 89% of them singletons, with under 0.8% in the top ten. CDR1 is LGHNT, CDR2 FRNRAP, per germline. The V end was cut by 1 base, the J end by 5 bases, with 11 bases between. This CDR3 has 15 residues. The chain carries TRBV12-5 and TRBJ1-4; a possible D gene is TRBD1 (6 bases). The TCR sequence derives from a man younger than 35 in good health and CMV-seronegative. Source material: PBMCs. The CDR3 bases are TGTGCTAGTGGTTTGGCTCGGCAGGGGAATGAAAAACTGTTTTTT. Encoded protein: CASGLARQGNEKLFF.